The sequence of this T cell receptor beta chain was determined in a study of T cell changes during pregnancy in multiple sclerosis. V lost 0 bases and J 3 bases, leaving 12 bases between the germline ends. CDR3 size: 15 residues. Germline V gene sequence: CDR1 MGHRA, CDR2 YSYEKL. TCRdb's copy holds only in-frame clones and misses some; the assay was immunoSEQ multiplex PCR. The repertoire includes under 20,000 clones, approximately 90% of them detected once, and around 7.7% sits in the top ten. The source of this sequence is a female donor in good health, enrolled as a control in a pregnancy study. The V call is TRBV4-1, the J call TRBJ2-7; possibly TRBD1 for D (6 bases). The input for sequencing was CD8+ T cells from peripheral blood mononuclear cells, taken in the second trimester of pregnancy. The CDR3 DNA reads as TGCGCCAGCAGCCAAGAAGGGGGACGGATCTACGAGCAGTACTTC. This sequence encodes CASSQEGGRIYEQYF.